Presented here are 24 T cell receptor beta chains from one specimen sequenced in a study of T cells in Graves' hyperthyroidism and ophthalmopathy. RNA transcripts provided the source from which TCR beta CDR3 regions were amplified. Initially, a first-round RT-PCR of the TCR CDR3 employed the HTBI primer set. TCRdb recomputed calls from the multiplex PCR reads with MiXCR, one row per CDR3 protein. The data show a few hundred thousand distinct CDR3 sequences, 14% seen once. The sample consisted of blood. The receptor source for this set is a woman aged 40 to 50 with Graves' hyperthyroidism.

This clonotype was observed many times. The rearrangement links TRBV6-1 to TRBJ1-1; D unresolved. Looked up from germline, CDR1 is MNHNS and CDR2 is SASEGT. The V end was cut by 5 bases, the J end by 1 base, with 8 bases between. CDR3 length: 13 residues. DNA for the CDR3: TGTGCCAGCAGTAGGAACGCGAACACTGAAGCTTTCTTT. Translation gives CASSRNANTEAFF.

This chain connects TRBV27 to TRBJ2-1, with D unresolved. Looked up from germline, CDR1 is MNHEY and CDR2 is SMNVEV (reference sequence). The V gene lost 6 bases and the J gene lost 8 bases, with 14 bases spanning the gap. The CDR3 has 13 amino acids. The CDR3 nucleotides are TGTGCCAGCAGCCCACCCAGTACCTATGAGCAGTTCTTC. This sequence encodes CASSPPSTYEQFF.

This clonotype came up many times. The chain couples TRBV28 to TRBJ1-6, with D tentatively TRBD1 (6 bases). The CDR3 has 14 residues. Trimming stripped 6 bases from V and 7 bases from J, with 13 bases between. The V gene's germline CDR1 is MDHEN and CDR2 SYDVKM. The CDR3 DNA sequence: TGTGCCAGCAGAAACACAGGGAGGAATTCACCCCTCCACTTT. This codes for CASRNTGRNSPLHF. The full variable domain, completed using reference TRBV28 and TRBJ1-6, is DVKVTQSSRYLVKRTGEKVFLECVQDMDHENMFWYRQDPGLGLRLIYFSYDVKMKEKGDIPEGYSVSREKKERFSLILESASTNQTSMYLCASRNTGRNSPLHFGNGTRLTVT.

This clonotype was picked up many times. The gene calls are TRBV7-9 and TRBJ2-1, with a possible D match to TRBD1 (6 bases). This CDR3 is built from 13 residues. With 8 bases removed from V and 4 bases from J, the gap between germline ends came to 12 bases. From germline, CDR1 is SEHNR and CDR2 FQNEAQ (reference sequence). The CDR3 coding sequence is TGTGCCAGCCAGGGACAAAATTACAATGAGCAGTTCTTC. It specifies CASQGQNYNEQFF. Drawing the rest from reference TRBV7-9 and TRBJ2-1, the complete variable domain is DTGVSQNPRHKITKRGQNVTFRCDPISEHNRLYWYRQTLGQGPEFLTYFQNEAQLEKSRLLSDRFSAERPKGSFSTLEIQRTEQGDSAMYLCASQGQNYNEQFFGPGTRLTVL.

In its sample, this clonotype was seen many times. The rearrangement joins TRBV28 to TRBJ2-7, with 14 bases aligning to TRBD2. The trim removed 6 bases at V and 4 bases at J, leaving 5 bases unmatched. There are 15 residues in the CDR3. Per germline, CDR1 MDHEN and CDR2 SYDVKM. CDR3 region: CASREGTSGRYEQYF. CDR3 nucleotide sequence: TGTGCCAGCAGGGAAGGGACTAGCGGGAGATACGAGCAGTACTTC.

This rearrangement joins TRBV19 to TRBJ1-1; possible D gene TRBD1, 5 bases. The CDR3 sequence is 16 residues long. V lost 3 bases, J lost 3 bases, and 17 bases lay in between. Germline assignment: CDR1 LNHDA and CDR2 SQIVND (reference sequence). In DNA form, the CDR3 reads TGTGCCAGTAGTATTCTAGGGGCGGGGTTGGACACTGAAGCTTTCTTT. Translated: CASSILGAGLDTEAFF.

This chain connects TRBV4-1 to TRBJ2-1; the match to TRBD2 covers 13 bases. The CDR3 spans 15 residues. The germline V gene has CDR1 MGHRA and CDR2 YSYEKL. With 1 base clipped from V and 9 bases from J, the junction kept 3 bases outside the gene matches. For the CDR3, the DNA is TGCGCCAGCAGCCAAGGAGGACTAGCGGGAGTTGAGCAGTTCTTC. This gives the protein CASSQGGLAGVEQFF.

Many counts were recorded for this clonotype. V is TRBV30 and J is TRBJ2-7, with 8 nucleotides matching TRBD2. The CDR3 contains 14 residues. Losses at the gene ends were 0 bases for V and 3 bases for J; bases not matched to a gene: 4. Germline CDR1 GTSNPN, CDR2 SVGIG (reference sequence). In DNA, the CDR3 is TGTGCCTGGAGTGTATATGCGGGAGGCTACGAGCAGTACTTC. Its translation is CAWSVYAGGYEQYF.

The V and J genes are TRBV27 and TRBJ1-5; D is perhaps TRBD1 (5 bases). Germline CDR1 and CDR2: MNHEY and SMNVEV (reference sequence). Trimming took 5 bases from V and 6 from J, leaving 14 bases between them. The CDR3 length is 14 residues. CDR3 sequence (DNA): TGTGCCAGCAGTACCGAGGGCAGGGCTCAGCCCCAGCATTTT. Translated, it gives CASSTEGRAQPQHF.

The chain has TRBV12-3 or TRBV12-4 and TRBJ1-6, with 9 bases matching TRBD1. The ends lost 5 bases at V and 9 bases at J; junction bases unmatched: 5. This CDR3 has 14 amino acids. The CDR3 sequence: CASSPRTGVSPLHF. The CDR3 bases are TGTGCCAGCAGTCCCAGGACAGGGGTTTCACCCCTCCACTTT.

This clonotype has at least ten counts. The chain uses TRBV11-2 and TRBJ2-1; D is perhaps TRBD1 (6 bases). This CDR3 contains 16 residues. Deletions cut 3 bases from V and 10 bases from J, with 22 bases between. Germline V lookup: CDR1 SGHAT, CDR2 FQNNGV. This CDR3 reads CASSFSRTAPGPEQFF. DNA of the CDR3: TGTGCCAGCAGCTTTTCCCGGACAGCACCAGGTCCGGAGCAGTTCTTC. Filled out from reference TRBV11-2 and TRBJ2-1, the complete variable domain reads EAGVAQSPRYKIIEKRQSVAFWCNPISGHATLYWYQQILGQGPKLLIQFQNNGVVDDSQLPKDRFSAERLKGVDSTLKIQPAKLEDSAVYLCASSFSRTAPGPEQFFGPGTRLTVL.

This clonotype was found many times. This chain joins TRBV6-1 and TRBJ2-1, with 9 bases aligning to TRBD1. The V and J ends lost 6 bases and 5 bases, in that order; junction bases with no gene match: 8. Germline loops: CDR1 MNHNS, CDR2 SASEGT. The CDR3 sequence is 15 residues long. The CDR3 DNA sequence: TGTGCCAGCAGCTTGGGACAGGGTGGGAACAATGAGCAGTTCTTC. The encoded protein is CASSLGQGGNNEQFF.

CDR3 in amino acids: CSARVLAGLYNEQFF. The CDR3 coding sequence is TGCAGTGCTAGAGTACTAGCGGGACTCTACAATGAGCAGTTCTTC. The chain recombines TRBV20-1 with TRBJ2-1; 10 positions agree with TRBD2. This CDR3 region has 15 residues. Germline V gene sequence: CDR1 DFQATT, CDR2 SNEGSKA (reference sequence). V lost 1 base, J lost 3 bases, and 3 bases stayed unmatched.

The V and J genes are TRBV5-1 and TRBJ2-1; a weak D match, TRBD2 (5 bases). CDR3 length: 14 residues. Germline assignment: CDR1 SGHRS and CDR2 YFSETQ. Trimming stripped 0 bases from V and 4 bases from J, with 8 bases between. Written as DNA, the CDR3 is TGCGCCAGCAGCTTGGAACTAGTATACAATGAGCAGTTCTTC. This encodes CASSLELVYNEQFF.

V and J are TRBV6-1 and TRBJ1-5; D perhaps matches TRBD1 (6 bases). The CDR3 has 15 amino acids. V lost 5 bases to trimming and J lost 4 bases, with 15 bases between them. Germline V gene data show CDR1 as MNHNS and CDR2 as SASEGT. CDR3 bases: TGTGCCAGCAGTCCCACAGGGTCTCGGAATCAGCCCCAGCATTTT. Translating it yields CASSPTGSRNQPQHF.

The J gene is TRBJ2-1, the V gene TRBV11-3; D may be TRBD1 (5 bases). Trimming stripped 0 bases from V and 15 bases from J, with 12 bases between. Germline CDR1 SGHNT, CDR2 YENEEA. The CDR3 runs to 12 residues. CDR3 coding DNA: TGTGCCAGCAGCTTAGAGGGCAGGGTGACGTTCTTC. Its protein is CASSLEGRVTFF.

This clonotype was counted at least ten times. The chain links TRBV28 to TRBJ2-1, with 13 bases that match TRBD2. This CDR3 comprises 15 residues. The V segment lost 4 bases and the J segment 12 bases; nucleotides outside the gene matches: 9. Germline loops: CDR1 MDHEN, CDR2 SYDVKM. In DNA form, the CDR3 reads TGTGCCAGCAGTTCCGGGACTAGCGGGACCGTTGGGCAGTTCTTC. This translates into CASSSGTSGTVGQFF.

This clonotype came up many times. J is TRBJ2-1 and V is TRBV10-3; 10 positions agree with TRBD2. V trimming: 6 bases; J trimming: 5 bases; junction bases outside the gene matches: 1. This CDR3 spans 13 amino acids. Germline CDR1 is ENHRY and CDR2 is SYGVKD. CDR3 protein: CAIRLAGDNEQFF. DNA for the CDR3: TGTGCCATCAGGCTAGCGGGGGACAATGAGCAGTTCTTC.

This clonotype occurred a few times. The CDR3 DNA sequence: TGTGCCAGCAGTCTCACGGGGGGGGCCCCGAGCGGGACCCAGTACTTC. As protein: CASSLTGGAPSGTQYF. The chain is built from TRBV12-3 or TRBV12-4 and TRBJ2-5; 8 bases are a match to TRBD2. After removal of 5 bases from V and 7 bases from J, the junction contained 15 bases not matched to a gene. CDR3 length equals 16 residues.

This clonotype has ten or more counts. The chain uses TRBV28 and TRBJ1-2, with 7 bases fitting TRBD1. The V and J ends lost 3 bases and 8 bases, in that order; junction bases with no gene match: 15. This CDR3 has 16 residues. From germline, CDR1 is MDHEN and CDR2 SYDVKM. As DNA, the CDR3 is TGTGCCAGCAGTTTTAGAGTCGGAGGGGGCGGCGAGGGCTACACCTTC. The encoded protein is CASSFRVGGGGEGYTF.

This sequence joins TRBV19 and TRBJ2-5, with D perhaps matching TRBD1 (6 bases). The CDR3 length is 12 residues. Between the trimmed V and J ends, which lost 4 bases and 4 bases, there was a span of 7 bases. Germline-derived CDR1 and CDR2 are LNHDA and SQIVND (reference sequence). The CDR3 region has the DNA TGTGCCAGTAGTACAGGGGCAGAGACCCAGTACTTC. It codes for CASSTGAETQYF.

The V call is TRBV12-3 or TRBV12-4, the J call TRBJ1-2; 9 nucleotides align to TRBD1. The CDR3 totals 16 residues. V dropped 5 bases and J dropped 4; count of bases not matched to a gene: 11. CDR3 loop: CASSPWGTGRLYGYTF. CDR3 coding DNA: TGTGCCAGCAGTCCTTGGGGGACAGGGCGGCTCTATGGCTACACCTTC.

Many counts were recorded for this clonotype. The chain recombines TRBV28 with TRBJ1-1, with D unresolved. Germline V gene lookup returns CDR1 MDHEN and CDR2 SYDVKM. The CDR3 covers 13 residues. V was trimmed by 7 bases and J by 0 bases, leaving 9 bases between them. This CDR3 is CASTKVMNTEAFF. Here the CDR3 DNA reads TGTGCCAGCACCAAGGTGATGAACACTGAAGCTTTCTTT.

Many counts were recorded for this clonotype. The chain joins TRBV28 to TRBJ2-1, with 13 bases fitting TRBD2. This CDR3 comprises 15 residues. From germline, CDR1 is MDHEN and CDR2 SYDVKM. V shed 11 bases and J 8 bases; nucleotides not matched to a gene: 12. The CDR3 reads CAARPGLAGVYEQFF. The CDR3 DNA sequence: TGTGCCGCCCGCCCCGGACTAGCGGGAGTTTATGAGCAGTTCTTC.